Listed here are 14 T cell receptor beta chains from one sample, sequenced in a study of shared clonotypes between healthy human individuals. Using immunoSEQ multiplex PCR, the repertoire was profiled, and TCRdb retains in-frame clones only, with some absent. The data show over a million clones, under 80% seen once. The source material was memory CD4+ T cells sorted from blood. Described subset: CD45RA-negative fraction. Receptors originate from a man younger than 35 in good health.

The rearrangement uses TRBV5-4 and TRBJ2-7; D remains unclear. V was pared by 3 bases and J by 5 bases, with 6 bases between. Germline-derived CDR1 and CDR2 are SGHNT and YYREEE (reference sequence). There are 11 residues in the CDR3. Here the CDR3 reads CASSYSDEQYF. The CDR3 coding sequence is TGTGCCAGCAGCTACAGCGACGAGCAGTACTTC.

V and J are TRBV2 and TRBJ2-7; the D is unclear. V lost 6 bases and J 1 base, leaving 10 bases between the germline ends. CDR3 length: 13 amino acids. From germline, CDR1 is SNHLY and CDR2 FYNNEI. DNA for the CDR3: TGTGCCAGCAGGGACGACTTTTCCTACGAGCAGTACTTC. Translation: CASRDDFSYEQYF. Full variable domain (rest looked up from reference TRBV2 and TRBJ2-7): EPEVTQTPSHQVTQMGQEVILRCVPISNHLYFYWYRQILGQKVEFLVSFYNNEISEKSEIFDDQFSVERPDGSNFTLKIRSTKLEDSAMYFCASRDDFSYEQYFGPGTRLTVT.

The chain has TRBV7-2 and TRBJ2-2, with D perhaps given as TRBD1 or TRBD2 (5 bases each). The CDR3 totals 16 residues. The germline CDR1 and CDR2 sequences are SGHTA and FQGNSA. Between the trimmed V and J ends, which lost 5 bases and 2 bases, there was a span of 15 bases. The DNA of the CDR3 is TGTGCCAGCAGCCCGCGACGGGACGGAAACACCGGGGAGCTGTTTTTT. Its protein product is CASSPRRDGNTGELFF.

V gene TRBV29-1 combines with J gene TRBJ1-1; TRBD1 matches at 8 bases. The ends lost 7 bases at V and 2 bases at J; junction bases unmatched: 9. This CDR3 has 14 amino acids. Germline lookup yields CDR1 SQVTM and CDR2 ANQGSEA. The CDR3: CSATQAGGNTEAFF. The CDR3 nucleotides are TGCAGCGCCACCCAGGCAGGGGGCAACACTGAAGCTTTCTTT.

The genes are TRBV10-3 and TRBJ2-5, with D possibly TRBD2 on 7 matching bases. Germline CDR1 reads ENHRY; CDR2 reads SYGVKD. The CDR3 runs to 15 residues. Trimming removed 5 bases from V and 4 bases from J, with 17 bases in between. CDR3 DNA: TGTGCCATCAGTACTGTAGGGGGGGGTACAGAGACCCAGTACTTC. This gives the protein CAISTVGGGTETQYF.

This rearrangement joins TRBV5-1 to TRBJ2-6, with TRBD1 as a possible D gene (5 bases). Germline lookup yields CDR1 SGHRS and CDR2 YFSETQ. The CDR3 is 21 amino acids. With 4 bases removed from V and 0 bases from J, the gap between germline ends came to 26 bases. The CDR3 DNA reads TGCGCCAGCAGCAAGAGCTTGAGGACCGCAGGGCAAACCTCTGGGGCCAACGTCCTGACTTTC. This translates into CASSKSLRTAGQTSGANVLTF. The entire variable domain, with the rest obtained from reference TRBV5-1 and TRBJ2-6, is as follows: KAGVTQTPRYLIKTRGQQVTLSCSPISGHRSVSWYQQTPGQGLQFLFEYFSETQRNKGNFPGRFSGRQFSNSRSEMNVSTLELGDSALYLCASSKSLRTAGQTSGANVLTFGAGSRLTVL.

A single count supports this clone. This chain joins TRBV12-5 and TRBJ1-1; D is undetermined. CDR3 length: 13 residues. Trimming pared 4 bases from V and 4 bases from J, leaving 10 bases between. CDR1 and CDR2 (germline): LGHNT, FRNRAP. In DNA form, the CDR3 reads TGTGCTAGTGGTTCAGAGGTGGGCACTGAAGCTTTCTTT. Encoded protein: CASGSEVGTEAFF.

The genes are TRBV4-2 and TRBJ2-5, with 8 positions matching TRBD2. The CDR3 covers 16 residues. V lost 2 bases and J lost 5; bases outside the gene matches: 10. Germline values: CDR1 LGHNA, CDR2 YNFKEQ. The CDR3 reads CASSQTQTSAGETQYF. CDR3 nucleotides: TGTGCCAGCAGCCAAACCCAGACTAGCGCGGGGGAGACCCAGTACTTC.

The CDR3 region has the DNA TGTGCCAGCAGCTTACGAGCTTCTAGCACAGATACGCAGTATTTT. Its translation is CASSLRASSTDTQYF. The chain uses TRBV9 and TRBJ2-3; D unresolved. The CDR3 loop spans 15 amino acids. With 4 bases removed from V and 0 bases from J, the gap between germline ends came to 12 bases. Germline V gene sequence: CDR1 SGDLS, CDR2 YYNGEE.

The chain has TRBV4-1 and TRBJ1-6; D is perhaps TRBD1 (5 bases). V was shortened by 4 bases and J by 10 bases, with 20 bases between the two germline ends. The germline gives CDR1 MGHRA, CDR2 YSYEKL. The CDR3 loop spans 16 amino acids. This CDR3 reads CASSPGTWGTQSPLHF. As DNA, the CDR3 is TGCGCCAGCAGCCCCGGAACGTGGGGCACCCAATCACCCCTCCACTTT.

This chain links TRBV6-5 with TRBJ2-1; no definite D call. This CDR3 has 16 residues. The germline V gene has CDR1 MNHEY and CDR2 SVGAGI. V lost 2 bases to trimming and J lost 4 bases, with 15 bases between them. CDR3 sequence: CASSYTFDKVYNEQFF. As DNA, the CDR3 is TGTGCCAGCAGTTACACCTTCGACAAGGTATACAATGAGCAGTTCTTC.

CDR3 sequence reads: CASSFTTGASYEQYF. The CDR3 DNA is TGTGCCAGCAGCTTCACGACAGGGGCGTCCTACGAGCAGTACTTC. The V and J genes are TRBV27 and TRBJ2-7, with 8 positions matching TRBD1. The CDR3 totals 15 residues. Trimming at V came to 6 bases and at J to 1 base, leaving 8 bases not matched to a gene. The germline gives CDR1 MNHEY, CDR2 SMNVEV (reference sequence).

The chain joins TRBV7-2 to TRBJ2-1; perhaps TRBD2 as D (5 bases). The CDR3 runs 14 residues. V was pared by 4 bases and J by 3 bases, with 10 bases between. Looked up from germline, CDR1 is SGHTA and CDR2 is FQGNSA. CDR3 sequence (DNA): TGTGCCAGCAGCTCGCACCGGGACTACAATGAGCAGTTCTTC. Translation gives CASSSHRDYNEQFF.

The table lists this clone with a few counts. The chain couples TRBV2 to TRBJ1-5; TRBD1 is a possible D gene (5 bases). Germline V lookup: CDR1 SNHLY, CDR2 FYNNEI. CDR3 length equals 17 residues. The V and J ends lost 3 bases and 3 bases respectively, with 18 bases between them. The CDR3 sequence is CASSDGALGRNNQPQHF. The CDR3 coding sequence is TGTGCCAGCAGTGACGGGGCCCTAGGTCGTAACAATCAGCCCCAGCATTTT.